The 20 T cell receptor beta chains given below trace back to one sample, sequenced in a study of cytomegalovirus exposure and HLA in healthy donors (dated by TCRdb to 2015 to 2018). To prepare the library, the immunoSEQ multiplex PCR assay was applied. The multiplex PCR relied on a mix of 60 forward primers for TCR Vbeta segments and 13 reverse primers for TCR Jbeta segments. Here the immuneACCESS table is served through TCRdb, limited to in-frame sequences with V and J called. Missing clones are a known gap in these copies; in checked studies unresolved V genes cover under half, and the rest lacks a known reason. Recorded for this sample are some 150,000 clones; 65% to 85% of them occurred a single time. 3.9% of the sample lies in the top ten. The sample comprised PBMCs. The receptors originated from a male donor in good health and CMV-seronegative.

This clone came up once. This chain joins TRBV5-6 and TRBJ1-1; D uncertain. The CDR3 spans 15 residues. The V end lost 2 bases, the J end lost 5 bases, and 16 bases lay between the germline ends. Germline CDR1 reads SGHDT; CDR2 reads YYEEEE. The CDR3 loop reads CASSFPVWEGTEAFF. The CDR3 coding sequence is TGTGCCAGCAGCTTCCCCGTTTGGGAGGGTACTGAAGCTTTCTTT.

This clone came up a few times. The chain combines TRBV7-6 with TRBJ2-5; D might be TRBD2 (5 bases). The end of the DNA is better explained by TRBJ2-7, so the J call may be wrong. CDR3 length: 14 residues. Per germline, CDR1 SGHVS and CDR2 FNYEAQ. The CDR3 spells CASSLGPGLAEQYF. As DNA, the CDR3 is TGTGCCAGCAGCTTGGGCCCAGGACTGGCCGAGCAGTACTTC.

The chain combines TRBV10-3 with TRBJ2-2; TRBD2 might be the D (7 bases). Germline V gene lookup returns CDR1 ENHRY and CDR2 SYGVKD. V shed 9 bases and J shed 0 bases, with 17 bases lying between them. The CDR3 has 16 amino acids. The DNA of the CDR3 is TGTGCCATACCCGGGGGGCGGGAATCGAACACCGGGGAGCTGTTTTTT. This codes for CAIPGGRESNTGELFF.

The chain employs TRBV6-5 and TRBJ1-1; D gene ambiguous. Germline CDR1 is MNHEY and CDR2 is SVGAGI. Trimming stripped 7 bases from V and 2 bases from J, with 11 bases between. This CDR3 is 13 amino acids long. The CDR3 spells CASMGDPNTEAFF. The CDR3 DNA is TGTGCCAGCATGGGAGACCCTAACACTGAAGCTTTCTTT.

The V gene is TRBV29-1, the J gene TRBJ2-5, with 11 bases matching TRBD2. Germline-derived CDR1 and CDR2 are SQVTM and ANQGSEA. Germline trimming cut 8 bases from V and 4 bases from J; bases unmatched to any gene: 15. The CDR3 totals 16 residues. The CDR3 DNA follows: TGCAGCTTCCGAACCAAACTAGCGGGAGTTAGAGAGACCCAGTACTTC. It specifies CSFRTKLAGVRETQYF.

This clone was counted a few times. V gene TRBV6-5 combines with J gene TRBJ2-1, with D uncertain. This CDR3 comprises 16 residues. V shed 2 bases and J shed 8 bases, with 19 bases lying between them. Germline V gene lookup returns CDR1 MNHEY and CDR2 SVGAGI. This CDR3 is CASSYPVARLADEQFF. The CDR3 nucleotides read TGTGCCAGCAGTTACCCAGTCGCAAGGTTGGCGGATGAGCAGTTCTTC.

This clone has just a few counts. The chain joins TRBV19 to TRBJ1-5; tentative D call: TRBD1 (5 bases). The germline V gene encodes CDR1 LNHDA and CDR2 SQIVND (reference sequence). This CDR3 comprises 17 residues. The V end lost 3 bases, the J end lost 5 bases, and 20 bases lay between the germline ends. The CDR3 sequence: CASSILPLRTRDQPQHF. The CDR3 region has the DNA TGTGCCAGTAGTATTCTCCCACTAAGGACACGAGATCAGCCCCAGCATTTT. Full variable domain (outside the CDR3, taken from reference TRBV19 and TRBJ1-5): DGGITQSPKYLFRKEGQNVTLSCEQNLNHDAMYWYRQDPGQGLRLIYYSQIVNDFQKGDIAEGYSVSREKKESFPLTVTSAQKNPTAFYLCASSILPLRTRDQPQHFGDGTRLSIL.

V is TRBV2 and J is TRBJ1-2, with no clear D. The CDR3 is 14 residues long. Trimming stripped 3 bases from V and 6 bases from J, with 14 bases between. Germline V gives CDR1 SNHLY, CDR2 FYNNEI. CDR3 protein: CASSDVESHHGYTF. Written as DNA, the CDR3 is TGTGCCAGCAGTGATGTCGAGTCTCACCATGGCTACACCTTC.

V gene TRBV7-2 combines with J gene TRBJ2-1; 12 bases fit TRBD2. V gave up 5 bases and J gave up 10 bases; unmatched junction bases: 15. Per germline, CDR1 SGHTA and CDR2 FQGNSA. The CDR3 is made up of 17 amino acids. DNA for the CDR3: TGTGCCAGCAGCCCCAAGAAGACTAGCGGGGGCCGCGAGGAGCAGTTCTTC. Translating gives CASSPKKTSGGREEQFF.

As for this clone: Sequence at one end of the junction differs from germline and may be a read error. This chain joins TRBV7-9 and TRBJ1-1, with 7 bases aligning to TRBD1. Germline CDR1 SEHNR, CDR2 FQNEAQ (reference sequence). The CDR3 runs 14 residues. DNA for the CDR3: TGTTCCAGCAAGGGGGCGGAGAGGAACACTGAAGCTTTCTTT. It yields the protein CSSKGAERNTEAFF. The full variable domain, in which reference TRBV7-9 and TRBJ1-1 provide the parts outside the CDR3, is DTGVSQNPRHKITKRGQNVTFRCDPISEHNRLYWYRQTLGQGPEFLTYFQNEAQLEKSRLLSDRFSAERPKGSFSTLEIQRTEQGDSAMYLCSSKGAERNTEAFFGQGTRLTVV.

This chain links TRBV6-5 with TRBJ2-1; 9 bases are shared with TRBD2. The CDR3 is 13 residues long. With 6 bases clipped from V and 16 bases from J, the junction kept 13 bases outside the gene matches. The germline CDR1 and CDR2 sequences are MNHEY and SVGAGI. The CDR3 region has the DNA TGTGCCAGCAGACAAGCGGGGGGCTCCCACGACTTCTTC. It specifies CASRQAGGSHDFF.

This clone was observed once. The chain employs TRBV6-5 and TRBJ2-1; TRBD2 matches 9 bases. After removal of 5 bases from V and 5 bases from J, the junction contained 4 bases not matched to a gene. Germline loops: CDR1 MNHEY, CDR2 SVGAGI. This CDR3 has 14 amino acids. This CDR3 reads CASSGLAPNNEQFF. The CDR3 coding sequence is TGTGCCAGCAGTGGACTAGCGCCAAACAATGAGCAGTTCTTC.

V gene TRBV6-1 combines with J gene TRBJ2-1, with D tentatively TRBD2 (6 bases). Germline-derived CDR1 and CDR2 are MNHNS and SASEGT. V was cut by 1 base and J by 4 bases, with 11 bases left in between. The CDR3 covers 15 residues. This CDR3 is CASSEGLGEYNEQFF. The CDR3, as DNA: TGTGCCAGCAGTGAAGGACTAGGAGAATACAATGAGCAGTTCTTC.

This rearrangement joins TRBV7-2 to TRBJ2-2, with D possibly matching TRBD2 (7 bases). This CDR3 is built from 14 residues. Trimming removed 7 bases at V and 5 bases at J, with 14 bases between. Germline values: CDR1 SGHTA, CDR2 FQGNSA. The CDR3, as DNA: TGTGCCAGCACCCGGGGGGCGGGAACCGGGGAGCTGTTTTTT. Amino acids: CASTRGAGTGELFF.

The chain is built from TRBV9 and TRBJ1-3, with unresolved D. V gave up 5 bases and J gave up 1 base, with 16 bases separating them. Germline V CDR1 and CDR2: SGDLS, YYNGEE. The length of the CDR3 is 16 residues. The CDR3 DNA is TGTGCCAGCAGTAATGGACGGAGGAGTTCTGGAAACACCATATATTTT. This translates into CASSNGRRSSGNTIYF.

The rearrangement uses TRBV4-3 and TRBJ1-6; TRBD1 matches at 8 bases. Unmatched junction bases numbered 5, after V lost 4 bases and J lost 6 bases. Looked up from germline, CDR1 is LGHNA and CDR2 is YSLEER. CDR3 length equals 15 residues. This CDR3 reads CASSPWTGFNSPLHF. The CDR3 coding sequence is TGCGCCAGCAGCCCATGGACAGGGTTTAATTCACCCCTCCACTTT.

This chain joins TRBV4-1 and TRBJ1-5; 8 bases agree with TRBD1. The junction had 8 bases not matched to a gene; V was cut back by 0 bases and J by 7 bases. The CDR3 loop spans 16 amino acids. The germline V gene has CDR1 MGHRA and CDR2 YSYEKL. CDR3: CASSQDRAGGTQPQHF. Here the CDR3 DNA reads TGCGCCAGCAGCCAAGATCGGGCAGGGGGCACCCAGCCCCAGCATTTT.

The rearrangement uses TRBV9 and TRBJ1-2, with D maybe TRBD1 (5 bases). Germline-derived CDR1 and CDR2 are SGDLS and YYNGEE. V was cut by 0 bases and J by 7 bases, with 7 bases left in between. This CDR3 region has 12 residues. The CDR3 DNA follows: TGTGCCAGCAGCGTAGAGGGACTTGGCTACACCTTC. Its protein is CASSVEGLGYTF.

The chain has TRBV6-6 and TRBJ1-1; unclear D gene. Germline V gives CDR1 MNHNY, CDR2 SVGAGI (reference sequence). The CDR3 totals 11 residues. Trimming removed 7 bases from V and 5 bases from J, with 8 bases in between. The CDR3 loop reads CASIAGTEAFF. CDR3 nucleotides: TGTGCCAGCATAGCCGGGACTGAAGCTTTCTTT.

This sequence joins TRBV9 and TRBJ2-7, with 7 positions matching TRBD1. Germline lookup yields CDR1 SGDLS and CDR2 YYNGEE. CDR3 length: 16 amino acids. The junction had 12 bases not matched to a gene; V was cut back by 3 bases and J by 3 bases. The CDR3 bases are TGTGCCAGCAGCGCTCAGGGGACAGTTTTTAACTACGAGCAGTACTTC. Its translation: CASSAQGTVFNYEQYF.